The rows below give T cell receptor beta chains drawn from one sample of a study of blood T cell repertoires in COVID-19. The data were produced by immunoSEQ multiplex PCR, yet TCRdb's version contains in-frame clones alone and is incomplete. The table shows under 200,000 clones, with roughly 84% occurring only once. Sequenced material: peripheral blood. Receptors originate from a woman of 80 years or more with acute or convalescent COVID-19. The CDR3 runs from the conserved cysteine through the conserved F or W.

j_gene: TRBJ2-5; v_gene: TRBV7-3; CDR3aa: CASSRGSTETQYF
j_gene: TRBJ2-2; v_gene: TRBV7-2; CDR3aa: CASSLSGGANTGELFF
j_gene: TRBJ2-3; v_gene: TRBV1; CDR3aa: CTSSQVGSGTDTQYF
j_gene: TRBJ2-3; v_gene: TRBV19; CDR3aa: CASDYSGGNTDTQYF
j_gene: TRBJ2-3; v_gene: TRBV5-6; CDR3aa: CASSWGGPTTDTQYF
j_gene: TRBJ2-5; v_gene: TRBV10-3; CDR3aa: CAIRSDQETQYF
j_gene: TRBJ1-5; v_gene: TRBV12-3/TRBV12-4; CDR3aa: CASSGQGNQPQHF
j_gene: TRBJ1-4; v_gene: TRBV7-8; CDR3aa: CASSLDRGPPKLFF
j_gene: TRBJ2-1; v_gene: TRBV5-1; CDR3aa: CASRTRDEQFF
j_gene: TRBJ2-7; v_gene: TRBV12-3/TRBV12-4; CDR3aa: CASSFRLYGQYF
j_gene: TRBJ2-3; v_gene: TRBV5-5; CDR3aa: CASSLASSTDTQYF
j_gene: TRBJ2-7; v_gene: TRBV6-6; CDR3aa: CASSYPGTYEQYF
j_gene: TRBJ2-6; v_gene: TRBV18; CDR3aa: CASFRGPGANVLTF
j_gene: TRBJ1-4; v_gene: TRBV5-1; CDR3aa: CASSLEPGQVLFF
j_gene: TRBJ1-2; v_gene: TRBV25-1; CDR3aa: CASNEPGYGYTF
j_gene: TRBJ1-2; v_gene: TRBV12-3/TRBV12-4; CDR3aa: CASKMDRGNGYTF
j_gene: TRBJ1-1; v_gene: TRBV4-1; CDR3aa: CASSLGARGLGEAFF
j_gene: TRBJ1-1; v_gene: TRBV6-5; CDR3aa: CASSYSDRGKAFF
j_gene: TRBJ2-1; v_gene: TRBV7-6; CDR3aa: CASSLRGGAGSNEQFF
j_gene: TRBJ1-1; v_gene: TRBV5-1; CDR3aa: CASSPGGGDTEAFF
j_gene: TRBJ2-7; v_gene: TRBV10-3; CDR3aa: CAISRGATGDEQYF
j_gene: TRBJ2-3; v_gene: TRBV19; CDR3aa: CASSTSLSGGFGDTQYF
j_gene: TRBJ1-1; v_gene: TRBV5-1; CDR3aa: CASTIWDSDTEAFF
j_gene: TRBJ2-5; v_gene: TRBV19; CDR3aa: CASSIPGGPETQYF
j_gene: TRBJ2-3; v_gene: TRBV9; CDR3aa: CASSSLAGATDTQYF
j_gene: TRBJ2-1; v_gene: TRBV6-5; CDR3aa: CASRRGQGVYNEQFF
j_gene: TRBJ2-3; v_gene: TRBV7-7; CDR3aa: CASSLDSTSTDTQYF
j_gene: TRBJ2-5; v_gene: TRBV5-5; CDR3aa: CASSPGLAGRETQYF
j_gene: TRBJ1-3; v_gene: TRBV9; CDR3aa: CASSPGQVAGNTIYF
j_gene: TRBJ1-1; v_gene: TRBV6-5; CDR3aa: CASTVEGAATEAFF